This T cell receptor (beta chain) was observed in a study of response to subunit inactivated influenza vaccine. Study-level findings and limits: Authors suggested each seasonal flu vaccination may recruit only limited numbers of new T cells.

The CDR3 contains 19 residues. Trimming stripped 6 bases from V and 0 bases from J, with 26 bases between. Looked up from germline, CDR1 is MNHNS and CDR2 is SASEGT. TCRdb itself ran the RT-PCR reads through MiXCR, one entry per CDR3 protein. The data hold under 750,000 distinct CDR3 sequences, with roughly 10% observed a single time. Details on this clonotype: Its antigen is not identified.

The chain recombines TRBV6-1 with TRBJ1-1, with a tentative D call TRBD1 (6 bases). This TCR derives from a man aged 50 or older who received an inactivated influenza vaccine. The sequencing here drew on PBMCs from blood, taken on the day of vaccination. The DNA for the CDR3 is TGTGCCAGCAGCAACAACAGGGTTGGGTTGATGGAAATGAACACTGAAGCTTTCTTT. Protein product: CASSNNRVGLMEMNTEAFF.